This TCR beta chain was captured by sequencing in a study of T cell responses to AZD1222 COVID-19 vaccine. Study results and limitations: Nearly half of spike-specific TCRs reportedly target variant regions that are unmutated in the B.1.351 and B.1.1.7 variants. Donor demographics were predominantly white British with a female majority; clonal diversity may be underestimated.

The protocol was immunoSEQ multiplex PCR, while the TCRdb copy is restricted to in-frame clones and leaves out a portion. The sample yields fewer than 150,000 clones, 88% seen once. Note on this clone: The antigen remains unidentified.

This CDR3 is built from 14 residues. The V gene lost 5 bases and the J gene lost 0 bases, with 11 bases spanning the gap. The germline V gene encodes CDR1 GTSNPN and CDR2 SVGIG (reference sequence). The origin of this receptor is an adult who received the AZD1222 COVID-19 vaccine. The specimen was peripheral blood, collected 28 days after the second AZD1222 dose. The rearrangement uses TRBV30 and TRBJ1-5, with TRBD1 as a possible D gene (5 bases). The CDR3 loop is CAWADGTSNQPQHF. For the CDR3, the DNA is TGTGCCTGGGCAGACGGGACTAGCAATCAGCCCCAGCATTTT.